These T cell receptor beta chains were read from a single sample in a study of T cell responses to AZD1222 COVID-19 vaccine. Some clones are missing from TCRdb's copy, which holds only in-frame ones; the method was immunoSEQ multiplex PCR. The sample records roughly 140,000 clones, roughly 89% being singletons. Sequencing was performed on peripheral blood, taken on day 0 of AZD1222 vaccination. The receptor set was obtained from an adult in good health. CDR3s include the opening cysteine and the closing phenylalanine or tryptophan. A D gene is named only where the DNA matches it firmly. Not all rows give a size; the values are once, few, many and, for expanded clones, a class.

TRBV6-1,TRBJ1-2,.,.,TGTGCCAGCAGTGAAGGCGCAGGGTGGACCCACTATGGCTACACCTTC,CASSEGAGWTHYGYTF
TRBV3-1/TRBV3-2,TRBJ1-2,.,.,TGTGCCAGCAGGCAAGGCGGCTATGGCTACACCTTC,CASRQGGYGYTF
TRBV7-9,TRBJ2-1,TRBD2,.,TGTGCCAGCAGCTTAGAGAGACTAGCGGGGGGTTATGGTGAGCAGTTCTTC,CASSLERLAGGYGEQFF
TRBV5-1,TRBJ1-1,.,.,TGCGCCAGCAGCGGGCCTGCAGGGGAGGGTGAAGCTTTCTTT,CASSGPAGEGEAFF
TRBV27,TRBJ1-6,.,.,TGTGCCAGCAGTTTAAGGAATGATAATTCACCCCTCCACTTT,CASSLRNDNSPLHF
TRBV7-9,TRBJ1-2,TRBD1,once,TGTGCCAGCAGCTTTCTACAGGGGAATGGCTACACCTTC,CASSFLQGNGYTF
TRBV6-5,TRBJ1-6,.,few,TGTGCCAGCAGTTTCGGGACACCCAGAAATTCACCCCTCCACTTT,CASSFGTPRNSPLHF
TRBV6-6,TRBJ1-2,.,.,TGTGCCAGCAGTTGGGGGACGGGCTACACCTTC,CASSWGTGYTF
TRBV28,TRBJ1-6,.,.,TGTGCCAGCAACACTAATATCCAGCAAAGACGATTAACTAATTCACCCCTCCACTTT,CASNTNIQQRRLTNSPLHF
TRBV18,TRBJ2-7,.,.,TGTGCCAGCTCACCAGGTGACGGAGCCTACGAGCAGTACTTC,CASSPGDGAYEQYF
TRBV2,TRBJ2-1,TRBD2,.,TGTGCCATCCCGAAGGGGACTAGCGGTGAGCAGTTCTTC,CAIPKGTSGEQFF
TRBV20-1,TRBJ1-2,.,.,TGCAGTGCTATGACCCGCTACACCTTC,CSAMTRYTF
TRBV27,TRBJ2-5,.,.,TGTGCCAGCAGTTCCCTAGGCGACCTAGTCCAAGAGACCCAGTACTTC,CASSSLGDLVQETQYF
TRBV4-2,TRBJ2-1,TRBD2,.,TGTGCCAGCAGCCAAGTTCCCCAGCGGGGGGGGAGGAATGAGCAGTTCTTC,CASSQVPQRGGRNEQFF
TRBV4-2,TRBJ2-2,.,.,TGTGCCAGCAGCCTGGCCGTTGGACTCCTGAACACCGGGGAGCTGTTTTTT,CASSLAVGLLNTGELFF
TRBV7-8,TRBJ2-1,TRBD2,.,TGTGCCAGCAGCTTAGCGCTTGCCGGGGGGGCCTACAATGAGCAGTTCTTC,CASSLALAGGAYNEQFF
TRBV7-3,TRBJ2-2,.,.,TGTGCCAGCTCCCCAGACCGAGTAACCACCGGGGAGCTGTTTTTT,CASSPDRVTTGELFF
TRBV28,TRBJ2-1,TRBD1,once,TGTGCCAGCACCGGGACAGGGGGTAGGCACTACAATGAGCAGTTCTTC,CASTGTGGRHYNEQFF
TRBV28,TRBJ2-7,.,.,TGTGCCAGCAGTGCTCGGGGGACTCCCTACGAGCAGTACTTC,CASSARGTPYEQYF
TRBV7-2,TRBJ2-5,TRBD2,.,TGTGCCAGCAGCTTAGTCGCTAGCGGGTACCAAGAGACCCAGTACTTC,CASSLVASGYQETQYF
TRBV5-1,TRBJ2-3,.,.,TGCGCCAGCAGCTTGGGAGGGGAGGTGAGCACAGATACGCAGTATTTT,CASSLGGEVSTDTQYF
TRBV7-3,TRBJ2-3,TRBD2,.,TGTGCCAGCAGCTTAACTCACGAGCGGGCTAGCGGGGGTTCCACAGATACGCAGTATTTT,CASSLTHERASGGSTDTQYF
TRBV28,TRBJ1-1,TRBD1,.,TGTGCCAGCAGCCCGGGACAGGTGAACACTGAAGCTTTCTTT,CASSPGQVNTEAFF
TRBV25-1,TRBJ1-1,.,once,TGTGCCAGCAGTGACCTCACTAAAGCTTTCTTT,CASSDLTKAFF
TRBV7-3,TRBJ1-2,.,.,TGTGCCAGCAGCTCGGACGGGTTTTATGGCTACACCTTC,CASSSDGFYGYTF
TRBV3-1/TRBV3-2,TRBJ1-2,TRBD1,.,TGTGCCAGCAGCCCACTTACATTGACAGGGCCCGGCTACACCTTC,CASSPLTLTGPGYTF
TRBV24-1,TRBJ2-3,.,.,TGTGCCACCAGTGAAACAGGGACAGATACGCAGTATTTT,CATSETGTDTQYF
TRBV2,TRBJ1-4,.,.,TGTGCCAGCAGACCCTTCCGGGAATCAACTAATGAAAAACTGTTTTTT,CASRPFRESTNEKLFF
TRBV11-2,TRBJ2-5,TRBD2,.,TGTGCCAGCAGCTTAGGTCTAGCGGGAGGACAAGAGACCCAGTACTTC,CASSLGLAGGQETQYF
TRBV19,TRBJ1-4,.,.,TGTGCCAGTAGTGACAGGACTAATGAAAAACTGTTTTTT,CASSDRTNEKLFF
TRBV6-5,TRBJ1-1,.,.,TGTGCCAGCAGCGATAGGGGGGGGAACACTGAAGCTTTCTTT,CASSDRGGNTEAFF
TRBV5-4,TRBJ1-1,.,.,TGTGCCAGCAGCCCTAGTGGGGGTTCCGACACTGAAGCTTTCTTT,CASSPSGGSDTEAFF
TRBV7-9,TRBJ2-1,.,.,TGTGCCAGCAGCCAAGCGGGCGCTCCCCTGAGCTCCTACAATGAGCAGTTCTTC,CASSQAGAPLSSYNEQFF
TRBV24-1,TRBJ2-3,.,.,TGTGCCACCAGTGATCCCGGGACTTCTAGCACAGATACGCAGTATTTT,CATSDPGTSSTDTQYF
TRBV2,TRBJ2-5,TRBD1,.,TGTGCCAGCAGTGGGCGGGGCAGGGGGCTGCTGTTGGAGACCCAGTACTTC,CASSGRGRGLLLETQYF
TRBV21-1,TRBJ2-3,.,.,TGTGCCAGCAGCAACCCATCCCGCGCGGAACCCCACGCAGATACGCAGTATTTT,CASSNPSRAEPHADTQYF
TRBV4-1,TRBJ2-1,TRBD2,.,TGCGCCAGCAGCCAAGGCGGGGGGCTTCCCTACAATGAGCAGTTCTTC,CASSQGGGLPYNEQFF
TRBV18,TRBJ2-3,.,.,TGTGCCAGCTCACCCGAAGCGGGCACTAGCACAGATACGCAGTATTTT,CASSPEAGTSTDTQYF
TRBV4-3,TRBJ2-3,TRBD1,once,TGCGCCAGCAGCCGATCCGGGACAGGGCACACAGATACGCAGTATTTT,CASSRSGTGHTDTQYF
TRBV7-8,TRBJ2-6,.,.,TGTGCCAGCAGCCCCAAGGGCGCGTCTCCCTCTGGGGCCAACGTCCTGACTTTC,CASSPKGASPSGANVLTF
TRBV19,TRBJ1-2,TRBD1,.,TGTGCCAGTACCCCGGGGACAGGGGTTGGGGCTGGCTACACCTTC,CASTPGTGVGAGYTF
TRBV5-1,TRBJ1-4,.,.,TGCGCCAGCAGCGTCGGGACTGAGGAAAAACTGTTTTTT,CASSVGTEEKLFF
TRBV6-4,TRBJ1-3,.,once,TGTGCCAGCAGTGACTCGGGGGGATCCCTGGTTGGAAACACCATATATTTT,CASSDSGGSLVGNTIYF
TRBV9,TRBJ1-1,.,.,TGTGCCACAGGGATAGGACATTTGAACACTGAAGCTTTCTTT,CATGIGHLNTEAFF
TRBV12-3/TRBV12-4,TRBJ1-2,.,.,TGTGCCAGCAGTTTGTTGACGGATTATGGCTACACCTTC,CASSLLTDYGYTF